This entry describes one TCR beta chain. Its antigen is undetermined. Using triplicate sorts, some 300,000 cells were collected each time from every CD8+ T cell subset. CD45RO-CCR7+CD27+CD95- marked naive CD8+ T cells. The data were taken from a study of CXCR3-negative and CXCR3-positive naive CD8 T cells. Study results and caveats: Researchers reported similar TRBV-TRBJ usage in naive CXCR3-negative and CXCR3-positive cells, though memory differed. Compared with CXCR3-negative naive cells, CXCR3-positive naive cells showed more hydrophobic TRB CDR3s.

Preparation of TRB cDNA libraries relied on 5' RACE carrying UMI labels. TCRdb re-called the 5' RACE reads; one entry per CDR3 protein, DNA not given. This sample contains around 120,000 distinct CDR3 sequences. The germline CDR1 and CDR2 sequences are SGHTA and FQGNSA. The CDR3 runs 15 residues. The sample was naive CXCR3+ CD8+ T cells from blood. Subset meaning: CD45RO-CCR7+CD27+CD95- naive CD8+ T cells expressing CXCR3 (TNR3+). This chain connects TRBV7-2 to TRBJ2-1. The clonotype originates from a human donor in good health. Some clones in this sample may be carry-over from other donors' samples. CDR3 amino acids: CASSLGIGSYNEQFF.